These 11 T cell receptor beta chains came from one sample sequenced in a study of shared clonotypes between healthy human individuals. Clones were sequenced by immunoSEQ multiplex PCR, and TCRdb holds only the in-frame ones, with some missing. This sample has more than 400,000 clones, with 78% found just once. The sample was PBMCs. The origin of the receptors is a woman in her thirties or forties in good health. Some clones in this sample may be carry-over from other donors' samples.

The rearrangement joins TRBV2 to TRBJ1-5; tentative D call: TRBD1 (6 bases). The V end lost 6 bases, the J end lost 0 bases, and 12 bases lay between the germline ends. CDR1 and CDR2 from the germline V gene are SNHLY and FYNNEI. The CDR3 covers 15 residues. The CDR3 nucleotides read TGTGCCAGCAGACGGGACAACTATAGCAATCAGCCCCAGCATTTT. It specifies CASRRDNYSNQPQHF. The full variable domain, with the rest looked up from reference TRBV2 and TRBJ1-5, is EPEVTQTPSHQVTQMGQEVILRCVPISNHLYFYWYRQILGQKVEFLVSFYNNEISEKSEIFDDQFSVERPDGSNFTLKIRSTKLEDSAMYFCASRRDNYSNQPQHFGDGTRLSIL.

This chain uses TRBV29-1 with TRBJ2-1, with 8 positions matching TRBD1. The germline CDR1 and CDR2 sequences are SQVTM and ANQGSEA. The J segment lost 2 bases and the V segment lost 7 bases, leaving 22 bases of the junction unmatched. This CDR3 region has 19 residues. CDR3 in amino acids: CSAPGAGQVEGRTYNEQFF. CDR3 nucleotides: TGCAGCGCCCCCGGTGCGGGACAGGTTGAGGGGAGGACCTACAATGAGCAGTTCTTC.

About this clone itself: Its ends do not fully match the called genes, so a read error is possible. The chain has TRBV27 and TRBJ1-5; D uncertain. This CDR3 comprises 15 residues. Germline values: CDR1 MNHEY, CDR2 SMNVEV (reference sequence). This CDR3 is CATSGRPPFNRPQHF. The DNA for the CDR3 is TGTGCCACCTCCGGGAGGCCCCCCTTCAATCGGCCCCAGCATTTT.

Note on this clone: A far larger clone is one base from this, pointing to a likely read error. The gene calls are TRBV5-1 and TRBJ2-3; D gene ambiguous. Germline V lookup: CDR1 SGHRS, CDR2 YFSETQ. This CDR3 comprises 12 residues. CDR3 nucleotides: TGCACCAGCAGCTTGGCGGCAGATACGCAGTATTTT. Protein: CTSSLAADTQYF.

Comments on this clone: This may come from a read error, since a much larger clone is one base off. The chain couples TRBV7-2 to TRBJ2-1; 8 bases line up with TRBD2. The CDR3 runs 15 residues. J lost 1 base, V lost 4 bases, and 3 bases had no gene match. Germline assignment: CDR1 SGHTA and CDR2 FQGNSA. Here the CDR3 DNA reads TGTGCCAGCAGCTCGAGCGGGAGATCCTACAATGAGCAGTTCTTC. Amino acid sequence: CASSSSGRSYNEQFF. The variable domain in full, completed from reference TRBV7-2 and TRBJ2-1, reads GAGVSQSPSNKVTEKGKDVELRCDPISGHTALYWYRQSLGQGLEFLIYFQGNSAPDKSGLPSDRFSAERTGGSVSTLTIQRTQQEDSAVYLCASSSSGRSYNEQFFGPGTRLTVL.

The chain joins TRBV18 to TRBJ1-1, with 12 bases fitting TRBD1. This CDR3 has 14 amino acids. V dropped 5 bases and J dropped 10; count of bases not matched to a gene: 8. The V gene's germline CDR1 is KGHSH and CDR2 LQKENI. The CDR3 region is CASSARDRGLAAFF. CDR3 bases: TGTGCCAGCTCAGCTCGGGACAGGGGGCTAGCAGCTTTCTTT.

V usage is TRBV5-1 and J usage is TRBJ1-2, with D tentatively TRBD1 (5 bases). CDR1 and CDR2 (germline): SGHRS, YFSETQ. The CDR3 length is 14 residues. The V end was cut by 3 bases, the J end by 5 bases, with 14 bases between. The DNA for the CDR3 is TGCGCCAGCAGCTCGACCCATGGGGGTTATGGCTACACCTTC. Protein sequence: CASSSTHGGYGYTF.

The rearrangement links TRBV11-3 to TRBJ2-7, with D unresolved. V lost 2 bases and J 3 bases, leaving 14 bases between the germline ends. Germline V lookup: CDR1 SGHNT, CDR2 YENEEA. CDR3 length: 15 residues. In nucleotides, the CDR3 is TGTGCCAGCAGCTTAAAACGAAGTCTGGGCTACGAGCAGTACTTC. Protein sequence: CASSLKRSLGYEQYF.

The chain joins TRBV2 to TRBJ1-4; TRBD1 aligns across 9 bases. Germline-derived CDR1 and CDR2 are SNHLY and FYNNEI. This CDR3 region has 14 residues. Trimming at V came to 6 bases and at J to 8 bases, leaving 7 bases not matched to a gene. The DNA of the CDR3 is TGTGCCAGCAGCCGGGACAGGGAGTACGAAAAACTGTTTTTT. This gives the protein CASSRDREYEKLFF.

This clone was recorded only once. The gene calls are TRBV6-1 and TRBJ2-7, with TRBD1 matching 7 bases. V was clipped by 4 bases and J by 2 bases; unmatched bases: 11. Per germline, CDR1 MNHNS and CDR2 SASEGT. The CDR3 totals 16 residues. DNA of the CDR3: TGTGCCAGCAGTGGGCGGACAGGATTTACAACCTACGAGCAGTACTTC. Protein sequence: CASSGRTGFTTYEQYF.

The V gene is TRBV2, the J gene TRBJ2-3; D is unresolved. The ends were cut back, 3 bases at V and 2 bases at J, with 6 bases in the middle. Germline assignment: CDR1 SNHLY and CDR2 FYNNEI. The CDR3 consists of 13 residues. The CDR3 loop is CASSELSTDTQYF. The CDR3 DNA follows: TGTGCCAGCAGTGAGCTCTCCACAGATACGCAGTATTTT.